What follows is one TCR beta chain and its context. This CDR3 has 14 amino acids. V was pared by 7 bases and J by 0 bases, with 10 bases between. Germline assignment: CDR1 SGHRS and CDR2 YFSETQ. The data were obtained in a study of long-term antiretroviral therapy in people with HIV. At the survey level, the v3.0 immunoSEQ assay was run. Method: immunoSEQ multiplex PCR; TCRdb's copy keeps in-frame clones and lacks some. The repertoire consists of 35,000 to 45,000 clones, with roughly 80% occurring once and the leading ten covering under 7%. The input for sequencing was unsorted PBMCs, taken 3.4 years after starting antiretroviral therapy. V and J are TRBV5-1 and TRBJ2-2; unclear D gene. This receptor was taken from a man under 40 with HIV. The CDR3 sequence: CASGPTPNTGELFF. The CDR3 DNA is TGCGCCAGCGGCCCGACTCCGAACACCGGGGAGCTGTTTTTT.